This T cell receptor beta chain was captured in a study of blood T cell repertoires in COVID-19. Study context: Samples of COVID-19 (acute and convalescent) were obtained from the United States, Italy and Spain. T cells, B-cell-depleted T cells, or PBMCs supplied cDNA or gDNA.

Germline V lookup: CDR1 LNHDA, CDR2 SQIVND (reference sequence). The J segment lost 0 bases and the V segment lost 5 bases, leaving 12 bases of the junction unmatched. This CDR3 spans 17 amino acids. Authors' processing steps: Amplification of reference gene primers provided the estimated nucleated cell counts. The table came from immunoSEQ multiplex PCR; TCRdb's copy has only in-frame clones and leaves some out. V and J calls and clone size are given by that table; D and trimming were obtained from the DNA. Of over 45,000 clones listed, 75% to 90% are singletons. The clonotype comes from a woman aged 60 to 75 with COVID-19, enrolled during active disease. Sequences were obtained from peripheral blood. The chain is built from TRBV19 and TRBJ1-2, with TRBD1 matching over 7 bases. This CDR3 reads CASSEKTGMGTNYGYTF. CDR3 in DNA: TGTGCCAGTAGTGAGAAGACAGGGATGGGGACTAACTATGGCTACACCTTC.